The sample holds a few counts of the clone carrying this T cell receptor beta chain. This entry comes from a study of T-cell reconstitution after alpha-beta-depleted transplantation in children. The CDR3 sequence is 13 residues long. The ends were cut back, 2 bases at V and 5 bases at J, with 10 bases in the middle. Germline CDR1 is DFQATT and CDR2 is SNEGSKA (reference sequence). Molecular barcoding with unique molecular identifiers was used for the TCRbeta library. TCRdb used MiXCR to reprocess the PCR reads, holding one entry per CDR3 protein. The repertoire consists of around 250,000 distinct CDR3 sequences, with roughly 9.5% occurring once and the leading ten covering about 9.5%.

The chain is built from TRBV20-1 and TRBJ1-5, with a possible D match to TRBD1 (5 bases). The starting material was PBMCs from the stem cell graft donor, obtained from the stem cell graft. The sequence was obtained from a human donor who donated a stem cell graft to a child with SCID. The CDR3 is CSARTGTDQPQHF. CDR3 bases: TGCAGTGCTAGAACTGGGACGGATCAGCCCCAGCATTTT.